One sample yielded the 23 T cell receptor beta chains listed below, sequenced in a study of neoadjuvant anti-PD-1 for oral cavity cancer. Only in-frame clones appear in the TCRdb table, and some are missing; sequencing was by immunoSEQ multiplex PCR. The top ten clones hold around 3.7% of a sample with 60,000 to 75,000 clones, 83% of them seen once. The specimen was PBMCs, collected before nivolumab (anti-PD-1) treatment. The receptors derive from a person aged 35-79 years with oral cavity squamous cell carcinoma.

The genes are TRBV19 and TRBJ1-1; a possible D gene is TRBD1 (6 bases). This CDR3 spans 15 amino acids. Between the trimmed V and J ends, which lost 2 bases and 3 bases, there was a span of 13 bases. Germline assignment: CDR1 LNHDA and CDR2 SQIVND (reference sequence). Here the CDR3 DNA reads TGTGCCAGTAGTATATGGTCCAGGGGTGACACTGAAGCTTTCTTT. This sequence encodes CASSIWSRGDTEAFF.

The V gene is TRBV7-8, the J gene TRBJ2-7; D is ambiguous. Looked up from germline, CDR1 is SGHVS and CDR2 is FQNEAQ. V was trimmed by 1 base and J by 0 bases, leaving 7 bases between them. This CDR3 is built from 14 residues. The CDR3 sequence is CASSLGLSSYEQYF. The DNA of the CDR3 is TGTGCCAGCAGCTTAGGGCTGAGCTCCTACGAGCAGTACTTC.

In this sample, this clone turned up once. The rearrangement uses TRBV7-9 and TRBJ2-5; D is undetermined. Germline CDR1 and CDR2: SEHNR and FQNEAQ (reference sequence). The CDR3 loop spans 15 amino acids. The V and J ends lost 3 bases and 5 bases respectively, with 16 bases between them. This CDR3 reads CASSLPRRLGETQYF. As DNA, the CDR3 is TGTGCCAGCAGCTTGCCCCGAAGGCTCGGGGAGACCCAGTACTTC.

This clone is medium-sized. J is TRBJ1-6 and V is TRBV14; 7 bases agree with TRBD1. The CDR3 runs to 14 residues. Trimming removed 0 bases from V and 7 bases from J; junction bases left unmatched: 0. The V gene's germline CDR1 is SGHDN and CDR2 FVKESK. CDR3 region: CASSQDRGNSPLHF. CDR3 nucleotides: TGTGCCAGCAGCCAAGACAGGGGGAATTCACCCCTCCACTTT.

The chain uses TRBV5-6 and TRBJ2-1, with TRBD1 matching over 9 bases. The CDR3 contains 15 residues. V lost 4 bases to trimming and J lost 9 bases; unmatched junction nucleotides: 11. Germline-derived CDR1 and CDR2 are SGHDT and YYEEEE. The CDR3 region has the DNA TGTGCCAGCAGCGTAGGATGGACAGGGGCAGGTGAGCAGTTCTTC. Translated: CASSVGWTGAGEQFF.

The chain links TRBV28 to TRBJ1-2, with 9 bases matching TRBD1. The V and J ends lost 6 bases and 9 bases, in that order; junction bases with no gene match: 11. Germline values: CDR1 MDHEN, CDR2 SYDVKM. CDR3 size: 14 residues. In DNA form, the CDR3 reads TGTGCCAGCAGCTCCGCCGGGACAGGGTACAGCTACACCTTC. This gives the protein CASSSAGTGYSYTF.

This chain links TRBV6-5 with TRBJ1-2; unclear D gene. Germline V lookup: CDR1 MNHEY, CDR2 SVGAGI. The CDR3 is 11 residues long. V dropped 6 bases and J dropped 4 bases, with 6 bases sitting between them. Written as DNA, the CDR3 is TGTGCCAGCAGCGAGGGCTATGGCTACACCTTC. Translating gives CASSEGYGYTF.

This clone was found once. The chain joins TRBV2 to TRBJ2-1, with 12 bases that match TRBD2. Germline V gives CDR1 SNHLY, CDR2 FYNNEI. The CDR3 runs to 14 residues. J gave up 7 bases and V 6 bases, and 4 bases lay outside the gene matches. CDR3: CASSRLAGENEQFF. The CDR3 nucleotides read TGTGCCAGCAGCCGACTAGCGGGAGAGAATGAGCAGTTCTTC.

The V call is TRBV7-2, the J call TRBJ1-2; D possibly corresponds to TRBD1 (6 bases). V dropped 6 bases and J dropped 7 bases, with 12 bases sitting between them. Looked up from germline, CDR1 is SGHTA and CDR2 is FQGNSA. This CDR3 comprises 12 residues. CDR3 amino acids: CASRRGGPGYTF. The CDR3 DNA follows: TGTGCCAGCAGACGGGGGGGCCCTGGCTACACCTTC.

This chain connects TRBV4-1 to TRBJ2-7; perhaps TRBD2 as D (7 bases). The germline CDR1 and CDR2 sequences are MGHRA and YSYEKL. The CDR3 covers 14 residues. The ends were cut back, 2 bases at V and 0 bases at J, with 8 bases in the middle. The CDR3 is CASSQRGGSYEQYF. CDR3 coding DNA: TGCGCCAGCAGCCAAAGGGGGGGCTCCTACGAGCAGTACTTC.

The chain employs TRBV28 and TRBJ2-1; the D is unclear. The V end lost 5 bases, the J end lost 7 bases, and 6 bases lay between the germline ends. Germline CDR1 is MDHEN and CDR2 is SYDVKM. This CDR3 comprises 11 residues. In nucleotides, the CDR3 is TGTGCCAGCAGTCGCCTTAATGAGCAGTTCTTC. Translation gives CASSRLNEQFF.

The CDR3: CASSSQTGRTEAFF. The CDR3 DNA follows: TGTGCCAGCAGCTCTCAGACAGGGAGGACTGAAGCTTTCTTT. This chain joins TRBV5-4 and TRBJ1-1, with 7 bases lining up with TRBD1. The CDR3 contains 14 residues. The germline V gene encodes CDR1 SGHNT and CDR2 YYREEE (reference sequence). Unmatched junction bases numbered 7, after V lost 3 bases and J lost 5 bases.

CDR3 in DNA: TGTGCCACGACCGAGGGGGCGATCGGTGGCTACACCTTC. It yields the protein CATTEGAIGGYTF. The gene calls are TRBV6-5 and TRBJ1-2, with TRBD1 matching 7 bases. The CDR3 has 13 amino acids. J lost 7 bases, V lost 10 bases, and 12 bases had no gene match. CDR1 and CDR2 from the germline V gene are MNHEY and SVGAGI.

In this sample, this clone turned up a few times. The V gene is TRBV5-1, the J gene TRBJ1-1; tentative D call: TRBD1 (5 bases). Between the trimmed V and J ends, which lost 0 bases and 1 base, there was a span of 7 bases. CDR1 and CDR2 from the germline V gene are SGHRS and YFSETQ. The CDR3 totals 14 residues. CDR3 loop: CASSLGDGNTEAFF. CDR3 nucleotides: TGCGCCAGCAGCTTGGGGGACGGGAACACTGAAGCTTTCTTT.

The chain joins TRBV7-2 to TRBJ1-3; D is ambiguous. V was clipped by 5 bases and J by 0 bases, with 11 bases between them. This CDR3 has 15 residues. Germline CDR1 is SGHTA and CDR2 is FQGNSA. CDR3 sequence: CASSPPNYSGNTIYF. CDR3 coding DNA: TGTGCCAGCAGCCCCCCCAACTACTCTGGAAACACCATATATTTT. Full variable domain (missing parts from reference TRBV7-2 and TRBJ1-3): GAGVSQSPSNKVTEKGKDVELRCDPISGHTALYWYRQSLGQGLEFLIYFQGNSAPDKSGLPSDRFSAERTGGSVSTLTIQRTQQEDSAVYLCASSPPNYSGNTIYFGEGSWLTVV.

The genes are TRBV29-1 and TRBJ1-2; D ambiguous. In germline, CDR1 is SQVTM, CDR2 ANQGSEA. V shed 1 base and J shed 1 base, with 4 bases lying between them. This CDR3 has 12 amino acids. The DNA of the CDR3 is TGCAGCGTTGAAGGAGATAACTATGGCTACACCTTC. Its protein product is CSVEGDNYGYTF.

The chain couples TRBV28 to TRBJ1-5, with 9 positions matching TRBD1. This CDR3 contains 13 residues. Trimming cost V 5 bases and J 6 bases; bases outside gene matches: 2. The germline CDR1 and CDR2 sequences are MDHEN and SYDVKM. CDR3 residues: CASSTDRGQPQHF. Written as DNA, the CDR3 is TGTGCCAGCAGTACGGACAGGGGTCAGCCCCAGCATTTT. The full variable domain, with the rest looked up from reference TRBV28 and TRBJ1-5, is DVKVTQSSRYLVKRTGEKVFLECVQDMDHENMFWYRQDPGLGLRLIYFSYDVKMKEKGDIPEGYSVSREKKERFSLILESASTNQTSMYLCASSTDRGQPQHFGDGTRLSIL.

The chain couples TRBV6-1 to TRBJ1-1, with D possibly TRBD1 on 5 matching bases. Trimming removed 6 bases at V and 5 bases at J, with 7 bases between. In germline, CDR1 is MNHNS, CDR2 SASEGT. This CDR3 has 11 amino acids. The CDR3 bases are TGTGCCAGCAGCGGGGGAACTGAAGCTTTCTTT. Its translation is CASSGGTEAFF.

The chain combines TRBV10-3 with TRBJ1-5; D remains unclear. From germline, CDR1 is ENHRY and CDR2 SYGVKD. The CDR3 has 13 amino acids. Trimming removed 3 bases from V and 3 bases from J, with 6 bases in between. DNA for the CDR3: TGTGCCATCAGTGATGCCCTCAATCAGCCCCAGCATTTT. Translated, it gives CAISDALNQPQHF.

This clone was picked up a small number of times. The rearrangement links TRBV30 to TRBJ1-1; D is uncertain. Trimming cost V 0 bases and J 1 base, with 6 bases left between them. Germline CDR1 GTSNPN, CDR2 SVGIG (reference sequence). The CDR3 sequence is 13 residues long. CDR3 amino acids: CAWSVDSNTEAFF. CDR3 in DNA: TGTGCCTGGAGTGTAGACTCGAACACTGAAGCTTTCTTT.

Comment on this clone: The germline gene is not matched at one end of the junction; a read error may be the cause. The chain recombines TRBV7-2 with TRBJ1-2; D perhaps matches TRBD1 (6 bases). This CDR3 has 14 residues. The germline gives CDR1 SGHTA, CDR2 FQGNSA. The CDR3 loop is CASNLEGGIGGYTF. The CDR3 nucleotides are TGTGCCAGCAACTTAGAGGGGGGTATTGGTGGCTACACCTTC.

The V and J genes are TRBV11-2 and TRBJ1-2, with 9 bases identical to TRBD1. CDR3 size: 13 residues. Germline CDR1 reads SGHAT; CDR2 reads FQNNGV. V lost 7 bases, J lost 9 bases, and 9 bases stayed unmatched. CDR3 protein: CASTQTGGLSYTF. CDR3 nucleotide sequence: TGTGCCAGCACCCAAACAGGGGGCCTAAGCTACACCTTC.

For this clone: The junction and the germline gene differ at one end; a read error may be behind it. The V and J genes are TRBV4-2 and TRBJ1-2; D call uncertain. CDR3 length: 11 residues. Germline CDR1 LGHNA, CDR2 YNFKEQ. The CDR3 reads CASSQGRTLAF. The CDR3 nucleotides read TGTGCCAGCAGCCAAGGACGGACCCTCGCCTTC.